One and the same sample provided the 26 T cell receptor beta chains below, sequenced in a study of CD8+ T cells in alopecia areata (dated by TCRdb to the late 2010s). Libraries were prepared through the immunoSEQ multiplex PCR assay. RNA was extracted from all samples and reverse transcribed into cDNA as template for TCR sequencing. TCRdb re-hosts the immuneACCESS table, in-frame sequences only. Its copies lack some clones; in the studies checked, an unresolved V gene accounts for under half of them, and the cause for the rest is not known. This sample lists 150,000 or so clones; around 50% were detected once. 5% to 7% of the sample is held by the ten biggest clonotypes. The time point label for this specimen denotes: baseline before oral tofacitinib. The specimen was CD4+ T cells sorted from blood, collected at week 0. The receptors come from a human donor with alopecia areata.

J is TRBJ2-2 and V is TRBV5-1; D remains ambiguous. The CDR3 totals 13 residues. From germline, CDR1 is SGHRS and CDR2 YFSETQ. The V and J ends lost 1 base and 5 bases respectively, with 6 bases between them. As DNA, the CDR3 is TGCGCCAGCAGCTTGTTCGGGACCGGGGAGCTGTTTTTT. It yields the protein CASSLFGTGELFF.

The chain links TRBV5-6 to TRBJ1-2; D may be TRBD1 (5 bases). CDR3 length equals 15 residues. The V end was cut by 3 bases, the J end by 3 bases, with 15 bases between. Germline V gene sequence: CDR1 SGHDT, CDR2 YYEEEE. As DNA, the CDR3 is TGTGCCAGCAGCTCCCCGGGACGGAGGGACTATGGCTACACCTTC. Translated, it gives CASSSPGRRDYGYTF.

The rearrangement links TRBV30 to TRBJ1-5, with a weak D call TRBD1 (5 bases). The germline V gene has CDR1 GTSNPN and CDR2 SVGIG (reference sequence). The CDR3 contains 13 residues. V lost 3 bases and J 2 bases, leaving 8 bases between the germline ends. CDR3 DNA: TGTGCCTGGAGCCAGGGAGGCAATCAGCCCCAGCATTTT. It yields the protein CAWSQGGNQPQHF. Supplemented by reference TRBV30 and TRBJ1-5, the full variable domain reads SQTIHQWPATLVQPVGSPLSLECTVEGTSNPNLYWYRQAAGRGLQLLFYSVGIGQISSEVPQNLSASRPQDRQFILSSKKLLLSDSGFYLCAWSQGGNQPQHFGDGTRLSIL.

The chain carries TRBV7-9 and TRBJ1-5; D is uncertain. Trimming pared 0 bases from V and 3 bases from J, leaving 6 bases between. This CDR3 comprises 14 residues. The germline gives CDR1 SEHNR, CDR2 FQNEAQ (reference sequence). In nucleotides, the CDR3 is TGTGCCAGCAGCTTAGCAGGGTACAATCAGCCCCAGCATTTT. As protein: CASSLAGYNQPQHF.

This clone was detected a few times. The rearrangement links TRBV29-1 to TRBJ1-2, with D perhaps matching TRBD1 (6 bases). CDR3 length: 12 residues. V shed 4 bases and J shed 6 bases, with 12 bases lying between them. Germline CDR1 and CDR2: SQVTM and ANQGSEA. The CDR3 protein is CSVGKGDNGYTF. The CDR3, as DNA: TGCAGCGTTGGAAAGGGGGATAATGGCTACACCTTC.

V and J are TRBV10-3 and TRBJ2-5; 7 nucleotides agree with TRBD1. V lost 6 bases, J lost 3 bases, and 4 bases stayed unmatched. Germline V CDR1 and CDR2: ENHRY, SYGVKD. CDR3 size: 13 residues. The CDR3 reads CAISVTGKETQYF. In DNA form, the CDR3 reads TGTGCCATCAGCGTGACAGGGAAAGAGACCCAGTACTTC.

This chain connects TRBV7-8 to TRBJ2-7; 9 bases map to TRBD1. The CDR3 extends over 18 amino acids. Unmatched junction bases numbered 12, after V lost 2 bases and J lost 1 base. Per germline, CDR1 SGHVS and CDR2 FQNEAQ. The CDR3 here is CASSLWGQGGSTSYEQYF. In DNA form, the CDR3 reads TGTGCCAGCAGCTTATGGGGACAGGGTGGGTCTACATCCTACGAGCAGTACTTC.

V is TRBV20-1 and J is TRBJ2-5; D ambiguous. V was trimmed by 6 bases and J by 6 bases, leaving 8 bases between them. In germline, CDR1 is DFQATT, CDR2 SNEGSKA (reference sequence). CDR3 length: 10 residues. The DNA for the CDR3 is TGCAGTGCCGTCCTCCAGACCCAGTACTTC. Translated: CSAVLQTQYF.

This rearrangement joins TRBV29-1 to TRBJ2-5, with D unclear. Germline V gene sequence: CDR1 SQVTM, CDR2 ANQGSEA. V was pared by 5 bases and J by 4 bases, with 8 bases between. The CDR3 totals 11 residues. The CDR3 region has the DNA TGCAGCGTTACCGGGTCAGAGACCCAGTACTTC. This encodes CSVTGSETQYF.

The genes are TRBV29-1 and TRBJ1-1; 8 positions agree with TRBD1. Germline V CDR1 and CDR2: SQVTM, ANQGSEA. The CDR3 length is 16 residues. Trimming at V came to 4 bases and at J to 0 bases, leaving 10 bases not matched to a gene. In nucleotides, the CDR3 is TGCAGCGTTGGGGGACAGGCAAATCTCATGAACACTGAAGCTTTCTTT. Its translation is CSVGGQANLMNTEAFF.

The V call is TRBV30, the J call TRBJ2-7; 11 nucleotides line up with TRBD2. The ends lost 6 bases at V and 3 bases at J; junction bases unmatched: 10. CDR3 size: 15 residues. Per germline, CDR1 GTSNPN and CDR2 SVGIG (reference sequence). CDR3 residues: CACNGTSGGYYEQYF. The CDR3 coding sequence is TGTGCCTGCAATGGTACTAGCGGGGGATACTACGAGCAGTACTTC.

As for this clone: Other DNA sequences in this specimen translate into the identical CDR3. V is TRBV4-3 and J is TRBJ1-1; D unresolved. This CDR3 is built from 13 residues. V was cut by 4 bases and J by 2 bases, with 8 bases left in between. The V gene's germline CDR1 is LGHNA and CDR2 YSLEER. The CDR3 sequence is CASSPRLNTEAFF. The CDR3 DNA sequence: TGCGCCAGCAGCCCCAGATTAAACACTGAAGCTTTCTTT.

This clone occurred a few times. The V gene is TRBV29-1, the J gene TRBJ1-1; D is uncertain. The CDR3 contains 11 residues. Deletions cut 6 bases from V and 1 base from J, with 6 bases between. CDR1 is SQVTM and CDR2 is ANQGSEA in the germline V gene. The CDR3 sequence: CSVKENTEAFF. CDR3 in DNA: TGCAGCGTAAAGGAGAACACTGAAGCTTTCTTT.

The CDR3 loop reads CAWSSDRGLSYEQYF. The DNA for the CDR3 is TGTGCCTGGAGTTCAGACAGGGGCCTCTCCTACGAGCAGTACTTC. The chain carries TRBV30 and TRBJ2-7; 8 bases map to TRBD1. V dropped 2 bases and J dropped 0; count of bases not matched to a gene: 6. CDR3 length: 15 residues. Germline V CDR1 and CDR2: GTSNPN, SVGIG (reference sequence).

The chain has TRBV5-6 and TRBJ1-5; tentative D call: TRBD1 (5 bases). Germline lookup yields CDR1 SGHDT and CDR2 YYEEEE. The ends were cut back, 2 bases at V and 7 bases at J, with 13 bases in the middle. The CDR3 spans 14 residues. This chain's CDR3 is CASSLTRDGQPQHF. CDR3 in DNA: TGTGCCAGCAGCTTAACCAGGGATGGACAGCCCCAGCATTTT.

This clone was picked up a small number of times. The J gene is TRBJ2-1, the V gene TRBV29-1; 9 bases line up with TRBD2. The junction had 12 bases not matched to a gene; V was cut back by 3 bases and J by 15 bases. CDR1 is SQVTM and CDR2 is ANQGSEA in the germline V gene. CDR3 size: 13 residues. CDR3 DNA sequence: TGCAGCGTTGAGGTCCTAGCGGGGAACGATCGGTTCTTC. Its protein is CSVEVLAGNDRFF.

The chain couples TRBV30 to TRBJ2-4; the D gene is possibly TRBD2 (5 bases). Germline assignment: CDR1 GTSNPN and CDR2 SVGIG (reference sequence). V was clipped by 0 bases and J by 3 bases, with 9 bases between them. The CDR3 sequence is 14 residues long. CDR3: CAWSVLSGKNIQYF. The CDR3 nucleotides are TGTGCCTGGAGTGTACTAAGCGGCAAAAACATTCAGTACTTC.

The rearrangement joins TRBV30 to TRBJ2-6; no clear D. Trimming pared 6 bases from V and 0 bases from J, leaving 9 bases between. Germline CDR1 GTSNPN, CDR2 SVGIG (reference sequence). This CDR3 is 14 amino acids long. CDR3: CACSTGSGANVLTF. CDR3 DNA sequence: TGTGCCTGTTCTACGGGCTCTGGGGCCAACGTCCTGACTTTC.

The chain has TRBV7-9 and TRBJ2-2, with TRBD1 as a possible D gene (6 bases). The length of the CDR3 is 15 residues. CDR1 SEHNR and CDR2 FQNEAQ come from the germline V gene (reference sequence). V lost 1 base, J lost 0 bases, and 6 bases lay in between. The CDR3 sequence is CASSLGTANTGELFF. For the CDR3, the DNA is TGTGCCAGCAGCTTAGGGACAGCGAACACCGGGGAGCTGTTTTTT.

This clone has ten or more counts. The chain combines TRBV10-3 with TRBJ2-7, with D perhaps TRBD2 (6 bases). The germline V and J ends were trimmed by 7 bases and 0 bases, with 16 bases remaining between them. CDR3 length equals 15 residues. Germline CDR1 is ENHRY and CDR2 is SYGVKD. CDR3 nucleotides: TGTGCCATCAATCCAGGTCGGGACTCCTCCTACGAGCAGTACTTC. Encoded protein: CAINPGRDSSYEQYF.

The sample holds a few counts of this clone. The V call is TRBV29-1, the J call TRBJ1-2; the D is unclear. The CDR3 runs to 10 residues. The germline gives CDR1 SQVTM, CDR2 ANQGSEA. V dropped 7 bases and J dropped 2 bases, with 5 bases sitting between them. The CDR3 nucleotides read TGCAGCGCCGAGAACTATGGCTACACCTTC. Encoded protein: CSAENYGYTF.

The chain carries TRBV29-1 and TRBJ1-2, with 7 bases aligning to TRBD1. CDR1 SQVTM and CDR2 ANQGSEA come from the germline V gene. V gave up 4 bases and J gave up 4 bases; unmatched junction bases: 3. The CDR3 covers 12 residues. CDR3 region: CSVVSGGYGYTF. The CDR3 DNA sequence: TGCAGCGTTGTGTCAGGGGGCTATGGCTACACCTTC.

V usage is TRBV23-1 and J usage is TRBJ2-1; TRBD1 might be the D (6 bases). TRBV23-1 is flagged as an ORF with uncertain function. The germline V and J ends were trimmed by 2 bases and 6 bases, with 14 bases remaining between them. This CDR3 spans 15 amino acids. The CDR3 is CASSQPSWDINEQFF. In DNA, the CDR3 is TGCGCCAGCAGTCAACCCTCTTGGGACATCAATGAGCAGTTCTTC.

The V gene is TRBV18, the J gene TRBJ1-5; no reliable D call. CDR3 length: 15 amino acids. CDR1 is KGHSH, CDR2 LQKENI, per germline. Between the trimmed V and J ends, which lost 6 bases and 5 bases, there was a span of 17 bases. This CDR3 is CASSPLAGLDQPQHF. CDR3 in DNA: TGTGCCAGCTCGCCTCTTGCCGGGCTCGATCAGCCCCAGCATTTT.

Of note for this clone: In the same sample, other DNA sequences code for this CDR3. This chain connects TRBV5-1 to TRBJ2-6; D not certain. V shed 2 bases and J shed 0 bases, with 6 bases lying between them. The CDR3 totals 15 residues. The germline gives CDR1 SGHRS, CDR2 YFSETQ. CDR3 in DNA: TGCGCCAGCAGCTTAGGTGCCTCTGGGGCCAACGTCCTGACTTTC. Its translation is CASSLGASGANVLTF.

The genes are TRBV29-1 and TRBJ1-2, with 7 bases aligning to TRBD1. The V and J ends lost 1 base and 8 bases, in that order; junction bases with no gene match: 7. The CDR3 spans 13 residues. From germline, CDR1 is SQVTM and CDR2 ANQGSEA. The CDR3 bases are TGCAGCGTTGAAGCTGGAGGCAGGGGGGGCTACACCTTC. This gives the protein CSVEAGGRGGYTF.